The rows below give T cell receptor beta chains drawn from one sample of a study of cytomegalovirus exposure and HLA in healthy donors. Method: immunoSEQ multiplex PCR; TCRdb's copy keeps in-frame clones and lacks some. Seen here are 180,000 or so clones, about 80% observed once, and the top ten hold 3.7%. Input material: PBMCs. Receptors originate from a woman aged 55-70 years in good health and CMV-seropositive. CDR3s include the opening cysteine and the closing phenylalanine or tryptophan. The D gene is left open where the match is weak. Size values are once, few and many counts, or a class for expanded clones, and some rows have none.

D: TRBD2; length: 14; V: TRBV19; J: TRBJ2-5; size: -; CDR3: CASSMGREWETQYF; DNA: TGTGCCAGTAGTATGGGGCGGGAGTGGGAGACCCAGTACTTC
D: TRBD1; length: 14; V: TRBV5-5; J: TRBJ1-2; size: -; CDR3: CASSGTGQGYGYTF; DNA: TGTGCCAGCTCAGGGACGGGACAGGGTTATGGCTACACCTTC
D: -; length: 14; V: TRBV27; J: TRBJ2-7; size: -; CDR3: CASSLYVGRDEQYF; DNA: TGTGCCAGCAGTTTATATGTAGGCCGGGACGAGCAGTACTTC
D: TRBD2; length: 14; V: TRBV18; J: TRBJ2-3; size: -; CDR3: CASSPGTNTDTQYF; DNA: TGTGCCAGCTCACCTGGGACTAACACAGATACGCAGTATTTT
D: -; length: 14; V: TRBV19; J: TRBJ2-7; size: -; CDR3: CASSRGTHSYEQYF; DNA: TGTGCCAGTAGTAGGGGGACACATTCCTACGAGCAGTACTTC
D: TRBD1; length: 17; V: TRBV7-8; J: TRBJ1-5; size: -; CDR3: CASSLVEGGASNQPQHF; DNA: TGTGCCAGCAGCTTAGTAGAAGGGGGCGCAAGCAATCAGCCCCAGCATTTT
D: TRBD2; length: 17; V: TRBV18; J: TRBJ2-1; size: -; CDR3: CASSPTGGAGGGHEQFF; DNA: TGTGCCAGCTCACCAACGGGGGGAGCGGGAGGAGGACATGAGCAGTTCTTC
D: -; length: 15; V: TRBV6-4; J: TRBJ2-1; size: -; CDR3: CASSDSWRVRNEQFF; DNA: TGTGCCAGCAGTGACTCATGGAGGGTCCGGAATGAGCAGTTCTTC
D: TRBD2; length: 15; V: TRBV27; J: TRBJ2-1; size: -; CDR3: CASRAAGNSYNEQFF; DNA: TGTGCCAGCAGGGCAGCGGGGAACTCCTACAATGAGCAGTTCTTC
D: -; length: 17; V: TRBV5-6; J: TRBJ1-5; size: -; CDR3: CASSFSQGTDRYQPQHF; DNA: TGTGCCAGCAGCTTTTCCCAGGGGACCGATAGGTATCAGCCCCAGCATTTT
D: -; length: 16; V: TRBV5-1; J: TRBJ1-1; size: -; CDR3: CASSLGNSNLNTEAFF; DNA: TGCGCCAGCAGCTTGGGGAACAGCAACTTGAACACTGAAGCTTTCTTT
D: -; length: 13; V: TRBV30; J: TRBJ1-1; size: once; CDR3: CAWSVRGAGEAFF; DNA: TGTGCCTGGAGTGTACGGGGGGCTGGTGAAGCTTTCTTT
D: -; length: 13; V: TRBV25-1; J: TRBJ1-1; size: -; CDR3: CASRGGTNTEAFF; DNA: TGTGCCAGCAGGGGCGGGACCAACACTGAAGCTTTCTTT
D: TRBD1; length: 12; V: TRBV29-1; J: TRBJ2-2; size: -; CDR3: CAGTGNTGELFF; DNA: TGCGCCGGGACAGGGAACACCGGGGAGCTGTTTTTT
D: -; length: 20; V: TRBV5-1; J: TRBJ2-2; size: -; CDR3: CASSRRTGGLLAGGAGELFF; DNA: TGCGCCAGCAGCCGGAGGACAGGGGGCTTACTAGCGGGGGGCGCCGGGGAGCTGTTTTTT
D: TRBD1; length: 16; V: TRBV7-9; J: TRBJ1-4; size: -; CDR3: CASSLPRQGTGEKLFF; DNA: TGTGCCAGCAGCTTACCCCGACAGGGAACGGGAGAAAAACTGTTTTTT
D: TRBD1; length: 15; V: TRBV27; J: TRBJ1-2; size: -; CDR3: CASSTQQGVYKDYTF; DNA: TGTGCCAGCAGTACGCAACAGGGGGTGTATAAGGACTACACCTTC
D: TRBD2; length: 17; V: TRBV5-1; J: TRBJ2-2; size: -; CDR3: CASSLGTGTRGTGELFF; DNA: TGCGCCAGCAGCTTGGGGACCGGGACTAGAGGGACCGGGGAGCTGTTTTTT
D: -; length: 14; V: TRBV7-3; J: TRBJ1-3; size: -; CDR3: CASSSAGSGNTIYF; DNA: TGTGCCAGCAGCTCCGCCGGCTCTGGAAACACCATATATTTT
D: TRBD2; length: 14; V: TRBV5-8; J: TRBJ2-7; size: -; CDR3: CASSLGTSFYEQYF; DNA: TGTGCCAGCAGCTTGGGGACTAGCTTCTACGAGCAGTACTTC
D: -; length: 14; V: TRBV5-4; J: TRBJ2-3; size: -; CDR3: CASIADRSTDTQYF; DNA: TGTGCCAGCATCGCCGACAGGAGCACAGATACGCAGTATTTT
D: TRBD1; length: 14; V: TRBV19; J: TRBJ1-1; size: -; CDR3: CASSGTGVATEAFF; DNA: TGTGCCAGTAGCGGGACAGGGGTTGCCACTGAAGCTTTCTTT
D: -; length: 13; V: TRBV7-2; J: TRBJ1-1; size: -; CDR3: CASSLDWGSEAFF; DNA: TGTGCCAGCAGCTTAGATTGGGGCAGCGAAGCTTTCTTT
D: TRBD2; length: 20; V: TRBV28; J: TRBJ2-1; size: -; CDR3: CASSPPGLAGVGGGYNEQFF; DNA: TGTGCCAGCAGTCCTCCCGGACTAGCGGGAGTGGGGGGGGGCTACAATGAGCAGTTCTTC
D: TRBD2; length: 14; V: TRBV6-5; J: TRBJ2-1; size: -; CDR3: CASSTSGPYNEQFF; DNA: TGTGCCAGCAGTACTAGCGGACCTTACAATGAGCAGTTCTTC
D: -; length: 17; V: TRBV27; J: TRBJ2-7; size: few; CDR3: CASTLPLTKRPPYEQYF; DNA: TGTGCCAGCACCCTTCCCCTTACCAAGCGGCCGCCCTACGAGCAGTACTTC
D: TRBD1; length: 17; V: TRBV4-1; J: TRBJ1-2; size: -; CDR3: CASSHFSRVRGSYGYTF; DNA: TGCGCCAGCAGCCACTTCAGTAGGGTCAGGGGGTCCTATGGCTACACCTTC